The 27 T cell receptor beta chains in this list originate from one sample, sequenced in a study of control samples from healthy donors and cancer patients. The repertoire was sequenced with immunoSEQ multiplex PCR; TCRdb's copy has only in-frame clones and lacks some. Of 110,000 to 150,000 clones in the sample, around nine tenths are singletons; the top ten hold 10% to 12%. Sequences were obtained from blood. These receptors were collected from a man aged 25 to 40 in good health.

This chain connects TRBV3-1 (or the pseudogene TRBV3-2) to TRBJ2-1; D call uncertain. The CDR3 sequence is 14 residues long. Per germline, CDR1 LGHDT and CDR2 YNNKEL (reference sequence). The V gene lost 0 bases and the J gene lost 6 bases, with 9 bases spanning the gap. CDR3 in DNA: TGTGCCAGCAGCCAAGATAGAGTAGTCAATGAGCAGTTCTTC. Its protein is CASSQDRVVNEQFF.

The chain joins TRBV27 to TRBJ2-2, with D perhaps matching TRBD2 (6 bases). The V and J ends lost 6 bases and 0 bases respectively, with 11 bases between them. Germline V lookup: CDR1 MNHEY, CDR2 SMNVEV (reference sequence). The CDR3 runs to 15 residues. CDR3 sequence reads: CASRGEETNTGELFF. For the CDR3, the DNA is TGTGCCAGCAGGGGGGAGGAGACGAACACCGGGGAGCTGTTTTTT.

This clone was observed a single time. The J gene is TRBJ2-7, the V gene TRBV6-2 or TRBV6-3; no clear D gene. In germline, CDR1 is MNHEY, CDR2 SVGEGT. The CDR3 length is 11 residues. V dropped 3 bases and J dropped 3 bases, with 3 bases sitting between them. The CDR3: CASSYFYEQYF. The DNA of the CDR3 is TGTGCCAGCAGTTATTTCTACGAGCAGTACTTC.

The V and J genes are TRBV7-9 and TRBJ1-6, with D possibly TRBD1 on 6 matching bases. Germline CDR1 reads SEHNR; CDR2 reads FQNEAQ (reference sequence). This CDR3 region has 15 residues. Deletions cut 5 bases from V and 5 bases from J, with 13 bases between. CDR3 DNA: TGTGCCAGCAGCCGGGAGACAGGAAATAATTCACCCCTCCACTTT. Translating it yields CASSRETGNNSPLHF.

The CDR3 loop reads CSGTGGTSTGELFF. The CDR3 DNA sequence: TGCAGCGGGACAGGGGGCACGAGCACCGGGGAGCTGTTTTTT. The chain carries TRBV29-1 and TRBJ2-2; 11 positions agree with TRBD1. V was clipped by 7 bases and J by 4 bases; unmatched bases: 5. The CDR3 runs to 14 residues. Germline assignment: CDR1 SQVTM and CDR2 ANQGSEA.

This chain joins TRBV11-2 and TRBJ1-1, with a weak D call TRBD1 (5 bases). The germline V and J ends were trimmed by 5 bases and 10 bases, with 17 bases remaining between them. This CDR3 is 13 amino acids long. The germline CDR1 and CDR2 sequences are SGHAT and FQNNGV. CDR3: CASSPMRGSLAFF. CDR3 sequence (DNA): TGTGCCAGCAGCCCGATGCGGGGGAGCCTAGCTTTCTTT.

V usage is TRBV19 and J usage is TRBJ2-7, with a weak D call TRBD1 (5 bases). This CDR3 is built from 13 residues. V dropped 3 bases and J dropped 0 bases, with 6 bases sitting between them. Germline V gene sequence: CDR1 LNHDA, CDR2 SQIVND (reference sequence). CDR3 nucleotide sequence: TGTGCCAGTAGTATCACAGGCTCCTACGAGCAGTACTTC. The encoded protein is CASSITGSYEQYF.

The chain couples TRBV11-2 to TRBJ1-2, with 9 bases fitting TRBD1. Germline V lookup: CDR1 SGHAT, CDR2 FQNNGV. The trim removed 5 bases at V and 4 bases at J, leaving 11 bases unmatched. This CDR3 comprises 16 residues. CDR3 sequence reads: CASSLRTGELVYGYTF. The DNA of the CDR3 is TGTGCCAGCAGCCTCAGGACAGGGGAGCTTGTCTATGGCTACACCTTC.

The chain combines TRBV30 with TRBJ2-6; maybe TRBD2 (5 bases). In germline, CDR1 is GTSNPN, CDR2 SVGIG (reference sequence). CDR3 size: 14 residues. V lost 2 bases and J 2 bases, leaving 7 bases between the germline ends. CDR3 nucleotides: TGTGCCTGGAGTTCGGGGACTGGGGCCAACGTCCTGACTTTC. Translation gives CAWSSGTGANVLTF. Full variable domain (missing parts from reference TRBV30 and TRBJ2-6): SQTIHQWPATLVQPVGSPLSLECTVEGTSNPNLYWYRQAAGRGLQLLFYSVGIGQISSEVPQNLSASRPQDRQFILSSKKLLLSDSGFYLCAWSSGTGANVLTFGAGSRLTVL.

The rearrangement joins TRBV18 to TRBJ2-5, with D possibly matching TRBD2 (5 bases). The CDR3 has 14 amino acids. Trimming pared 6 bases from V and 5 bases from J, leaving 16 bases between. Looked up from germline, CDR1 is KGHSH and CDR2 is LQKENI. CDR3: CASSQSRGGETQYF. The CDR3 region has the DNA TGTGCCAGCTCCCAAAGCCGGGGTGGTGAGACCCAGTACTTC.

The chain combines TRBV5-6 with TRBJ2-1; D may match TRBD1 or TRBD2 (5 bases each). The CDR3 consists of 15 residues. V lost 0 bases, J lost 8 bases, and 15 bases lay in between. The V gene's germline CDR1 is SGHDT and CDR2 YYEEEE. The DNA for the CDR3 is TGTGCCAGCAGCTTGGGTTTTTGGGGGAGTCATGAGCAGTTCTTC. Translating it yields CASSLGFWGSHEQFF.

This CDR3 is CASRPSGGSGNTIYF. In DNA form, the CDR3 reads TGTGCCAGCAGACCCTCCGGAGGGTCTGGAAACACCATATATTTT. The chain is built from TRBV27 and TRBJ1-3; D not resolved. V gave up 6 bases and J gave up 1 base, with 13 bases separating them. The CDR3 loop spans 15 amino acids. CDR1 is MNHEY and CDR2 is SMNVEV in the germline V gene (reference sequence).

This clone occurred once. This chain connects TRBV6-1 to TRBJ2-7; 10 positions match TRBD2. V gave up 6 bases and J gave up 0 bases; unmatched junction bases: 5. Germline CDR1 reads MNHNS; CDR2 reads SASEGT. CDR3 size: 15 residues. DNA of the CDR3: TGTGCCAGCAGCCGGACTAGCGGAGCCTCCTACGAGCAGTACTTC. Protein product: CASSRTSGASYEQYF.

The chain carries TRBV4-2 and TRBJ2-7; D is perhaps TRBD1 or TRBD2 (5 bases each). Per germline, CDR1 LGHNA and CDR2 YNFKEQ. This CDR3 is 15 amino acids long. V dropped 0 bases and J dropped 3 bases, with 12 bases sitting between them. CDR3 protein: CASSQEGTGLYEQYF. DNA of the CDR3: TGTGCCAGCAGCCAAGAGGGGACGGGCCTCTACGAGCAGTACTTC.

This sequence joins TRBV2 and TRBJ2-2; the D gene is possibly TRBD2 (5 bases). CDR3 size: 14 residues. CDR1 and CDR2 from the germline V gene are SNHLY and FYNNEI. Trimming pared 1 base from V and 5 bases from J, leaving 8 bases between. CDR3 protein: CASSEGRRTGELFF. DNA for the CDR3: TGTGCCAGCAGTGAAGGTCGGAGGACCGGGGAGCTGTTTTTT. The complete variable domain, with remaining parts taken from reference TRBV2 and TRBJ2-2, reads EPEVTQTPSHQVTQMGQEVILRCVPISNHLYFYWYRQILGQKVEFLVSFYNNEISEKSEIFDDQFSVERPDGSNFTLKIRSTKLEDSAMYFCASSEGRRTGELFFGEGSRLTVL.

This chain joins TRBV27 and TRBJ1-1, with TRBD1 as a possible D gene (5 bases). V was cut by 3 bases and J by 3 bases, with 11 bases left in between. The CDR3 is made up of 14 amino acids. Germline lookup yields CDR1 MNHEY and CDR2 SMNVEV (reference sequence). CDR3 residues: CASSFQGSDTEAFF. CDR3 sequence (DNA): TGTGCCAGCAGTTTTCAGGGTTCGGACACTGAAGCTTTCTTT.

V gene TRBV7-8 combines with J gene TRBJ2-1, with D unresolved. V was pared by 2 bases and J by 9 bases, with 14 bases between. The germline gives CDR1 SGHVS, CDR2 FQNEAQ. There are 14 residues in the CDR3. This chain's CDR3 is CASSLSSSRSEQFF. The CDR3 nucleotides read TGTGCCAGCAGCTTATCGTCCAGTAGAAGTGAGCAGTTCTTC. Drawing the rest from reference TRBV7-8 and TRBJ2-1, the complete variable domain is GAGVSQSPRYKVAKRGQDVALRCDPISGHVSLFWYQQALGQGPEFLTYFQNEAQLDKSGLPSDRFFAERPEGSVSTLKIQRTQQEDSAVYLCASSLSSSRSEQFFGPGTRLTVL.

CDR3 in DNA: TGTGCCAGCAGCTTTGGCGGTTCCTACGAGCAGTACTTC. It encodes CASSFGGSYEQYF. The rearrangement links TRBV7-9 to TRBJ2-7, with no clear D. There are 13 residues in the CDR3. CDR1 is SEHNR, CDR2 FQNEAQ, per germline (reference sequence). V was cut by 3 bases and J by 1 base, with 7 bases left in between. The variable domain in full, completed from reference TRBV7-9 and TRBJ2-7, reads DTGVSQNPRHKITKRGQNVTFRCDPISEHNRLYWYRQTLGQGPEFLTYFQNEAQLEKSRLLSDRFSAERPKGSFSTLEIQRTEQGDSAMYLCASSFGGSYEQYFGPGTRLTVT.

The chain combines TRBV19 with TRBJ2-7; 7 bases agree with TRBD1. The CDR3 is 14 amino acids. Germline values: CDR1 LNHDA, CDR2 SQIVND (reference sequence). With 4 bases clipped from V and 0 bases from J, the junction kept 3 bases outside the gene matches. CDR3 loop: CASSTWDSSYEQYF. For the CDR3, the DNA is TGTGCCAGTAGTACTTGGGACAGCTCCTACGAGCAGTACTTC.

CDR3 nucleotide sequence: TGTGCCAGCAGCTTACCAGGGAACTATGGCTACACCTTC. Translating gives CASSLPGNYGYTF. V and J are TRBV11-2 and TRBJ1-2; maybe TRBD1 (5 bases). The germline gives CDR1 SGHAT, CDR2 FQNNGV. This CDR3 region has 13 residues. V was trimmed by 2 bases and J by 2 bases, leaving 6 bases between them.

The chain recombines TRBV5-6 with TRBJ2-7; 12 bases line up with TRBD2. CDR1 SGHDT and CDR2 YYEEEE come from the germline V gene. The CDR3 is made up of 17 amino acids. Trimming cost V 3 bases and J 3 bases; bases outside gene matches: 10. DNA of the CDR3: TGTGCCAGCAGCTACCTGACTAGCGGGAGCTTTTTCTACGAGCAGTACTTC. It encodes CASSYLTSGSFFYEQYF.

The table lists this clone with a count of one. This rearrangement joins TRBV7-2 to TRBJ2-3, with TRBD2 matching 10 bases. The CDR3 loop spans 15 amino acids. From germline, CDR1 is SGHTA and CDR2 FQGNSA. The V and J ends lost 1 base and 4 bases, in that order; junction bases with no gene match: 2. The CDR3 here is CASSLEAGGADTQYF. For the CDR3, the DNA is TGTGCCAGCAGCTTAGAAGCGGGAGGGGCAGATACGCAGTATTTT.

J is TRBJ2-1 and V is TRBV6-4; 9 nucleotides align to TRBD2. Trimming cost V 5 bases and J 6 bases; bases outside gene matches: 11. Germline V gives CDR1 MRHNA, CDR2 SNTAGT. This CDR3 is built from 16 residues. CDR3 sequence reads: CASSPQTEREVNEQFF. The CDR3 bases are TGTGCCAGCAGTCCCCAGACGGAGCGGGAGGTCAATGAGCAGTTCTTC.

V usage is TRBV13 and J usage is TRBJ1-6; TRBD1 matches 8 bases. The germline V gene encodes CDR1 PRHDT and CDR2 FYEKMQ (reference sequence). V lost 5 bases and J lost 5; bases outside the gene matches: 11. The CDR3 has 17 residues. The CDR3 protein is CASSETGARSDNSPLHF. CDR3 bases: TGTGCCAGCAGCGAGACAGGGGCGCGGTCGGATAATTCACCCCTCCACTTT.

The gene calls are TRBV30 and TRBJ1-4; the D gene is possibly TRBD1 (5 bases). Germline CDR1 is GTSNPN and CDR2 is SVGIG (reference sequence). This CDR3 region has 15 residues. Between the trimmed V and J ends, which lost 1 base and 3 bases, there was a span of 12 bases. The CDR3 here is CAWSGSRDANEKLFF. DNA for the CDR3: TGTGCCTGGAGTGGTAGCAGGGACGCTAATGAAAAACTGTTTTTT.

V is TRBV28 and J is TRBJ2-2, with TRBD1 identical over 7 bases. The CDR3 runs to 16 residues. Germline CDR1 reads MDHEN; CDR2 reads SYDVKM. V was clipped by 5 bases and J by 2 bases; unmatched bases: 8. CDR3 residues: CASSDTGTANTGELFF. In DNA form, the CDR3 reads TGTGCCAGCAGTGATACCGGGACAGCCAACACCGGGGAGCTGTTTTTT. The variable domain in full, completed from reference TRBV28 and TRBJ2-2, reads DVKVTQSSRYLVKRTGEKVFLECVQDMDHENMFWYRQDPGLGLRLIYFSYDVKMKEKGDIPEGYSVSREKKERFSLILESASTNQTSMYLCASSDTGTANTGELFFGEGSRLTVL.

This clone turned up a few times. This sequence joins TRBV28 and TRBJ1-5; tentatively, D is TRBD1 (5 bases). Per the germline V gene, CDR1 is MDHEN and CDR2 is SYDVKM. The CDR3 extends over 15 amino acids. V shed 3 bases and J shed 1 base, with 10 bases lying between them. Written as DNA, the CDR3 is TGTGCCAGCAGTTTTGGGGGTTCAAGCAATCAGCCCCAGCATTTT. The encoded protein is CASSFGGSSNQPQHF.